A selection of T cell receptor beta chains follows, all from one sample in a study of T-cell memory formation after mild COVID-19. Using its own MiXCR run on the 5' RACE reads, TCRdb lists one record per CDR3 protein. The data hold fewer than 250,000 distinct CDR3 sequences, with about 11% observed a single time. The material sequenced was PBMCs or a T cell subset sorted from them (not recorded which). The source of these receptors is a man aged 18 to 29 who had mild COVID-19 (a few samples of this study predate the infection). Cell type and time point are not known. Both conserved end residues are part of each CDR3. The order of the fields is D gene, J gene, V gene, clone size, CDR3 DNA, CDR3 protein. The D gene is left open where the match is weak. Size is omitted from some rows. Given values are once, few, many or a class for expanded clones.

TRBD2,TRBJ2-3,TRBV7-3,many,TGTGCCAGCAGCTTACTTGGCGGGGGGGCAGATACGCAGTATTTT,CASSLLGGGADTQYF
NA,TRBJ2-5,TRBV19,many,TGTGCCATCTCACCGCCGGGGACTGTACGAGAGACCCAGTACTTC,CAISPPGTVRETQYF
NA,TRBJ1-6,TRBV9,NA,TGTGCCAGCAGCGTAGATCATAATTCACCCCTCCACTTT,CASSVDHNSPLHF
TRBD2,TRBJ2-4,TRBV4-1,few,TGCGCCAGCAGCCGGCTAGCGGGGGGGCCCCTAGCCAAAAACATTCAGTACTTC,CASSRLAGGPLAKNIQYF
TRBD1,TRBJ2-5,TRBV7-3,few,TGTGCCAGCAGCTTAAAGGGACAGGGGACGGGGGAGACCCAGTACTTC,CASSLKGQGTGETQYF
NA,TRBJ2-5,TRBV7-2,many,TGTGCCAGCAGCTTTGATCCGGTAGGAGAGACCCAGTACTTC,CASSFDPVGETQYF
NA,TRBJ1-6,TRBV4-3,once,TGCGCCAGCAGCCAAGATTCCGGGAAAGGCCGCAATTCACCCCTCCACTTT,CASSQDSGKGRNSPLHF
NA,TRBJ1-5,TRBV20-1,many,TGCAGTGCTAGCGGGGGGAATCAGCCCCAGCATTTT,CSASGGNQPQHF
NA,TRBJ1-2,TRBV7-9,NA,TGTGCCAGCAGCCGTCCAACATCGGCCCTGAACTATGGCTACACCTTC,CASSRPTSALNYGYTF
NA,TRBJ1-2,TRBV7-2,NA,TGTGCCAGCAGCTTGGGGGCGCAGGGTAACTATGGCTACACCTTC,CASSLGAQGNYGYTF
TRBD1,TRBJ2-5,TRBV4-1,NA,TGCGCCAGCAGGCGGCGGGACAGGGATTGGAGGCAAGAGACCCAGTACTTC,CASRRRDRDWRQETQYF
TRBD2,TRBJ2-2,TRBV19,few,TGTGCCAGTAGTAGACTAGCGGGCACCGGGGAGCTGTTTTTT,CASSRLAGTGELFF
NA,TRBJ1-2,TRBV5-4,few,TGTGCCAGCAACCTCGACAGAACAAACTATGGCTACACCTTC,CASNLDRTNYGYTF
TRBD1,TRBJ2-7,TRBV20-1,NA,TGCAGTGCGGTCGGACAGGGAAACTCCTACGAGCAGTACTTC,CSAVGQGNSYEQYF
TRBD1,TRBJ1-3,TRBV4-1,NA,TGCGCCAGCAGCCAACCCAGGGGGTCTGGAAACACCATATATTTT,CASSQPRGSGNTIYF
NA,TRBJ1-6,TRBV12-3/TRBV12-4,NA,TGTGCCAGCACCTTGGAAAGGGGGACACCCCTCCACTTT,CASTLERGTPLHF
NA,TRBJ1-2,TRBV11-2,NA,TGTGCCAGCAGCCCGGATCAGGACTATGGCTACACCTTC,CASSPDQDYGYTF
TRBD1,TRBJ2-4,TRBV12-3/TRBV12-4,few,TGTGCCAGCAGTACCGCCACAGGGGGGCTGGCCAAAAACATTCAGTACTTC,CASSTATGGLAKNIQYF
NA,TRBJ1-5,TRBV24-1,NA,TGTGCCACCAGTCGCGGCGGATTCAATCAGCCCCAGCATTTT,CATSRGGFNQPQHF
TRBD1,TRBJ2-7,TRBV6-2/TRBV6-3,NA,TGTGCCAGCAGTAAGGACAGGGGGATTGGCGAGCAGTACTTC,CASSKDRGIGEQYF
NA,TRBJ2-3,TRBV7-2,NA,TGTGCCAGCAGCTCCCCCTCGGCCCCTGTCCCCACAGATACGCAGTATTTT,CASSSPSAPVPTDTQYF
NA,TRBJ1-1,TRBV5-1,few,TGCGCCAGCACTCTGGACGGGGGTAGGACTGAAGCTTTCTTT,CASTLDGGRTEAFF
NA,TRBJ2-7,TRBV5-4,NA,TGTGCCAGCAGCTTCTTCGATACTCGGGAGCAGTACTTC,CASSFFDTREQYF
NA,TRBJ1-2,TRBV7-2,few,TGTGCCAGCAGCTCGAACTGGGGCTACACCTTC,CASSSNWGYTF
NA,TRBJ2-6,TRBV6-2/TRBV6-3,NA,TGTGCCAGCAGTTACCATTCATCCGGGCCCGGGGCCAACGTCCTGACTTTC,CASSYHSSGPGANVLTF
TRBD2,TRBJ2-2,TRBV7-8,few,TGTGCCAGCAGCTTCTACGGACTAGCAACCGGGGAGCTGTTTTTT,CASSFYGLATGELFF
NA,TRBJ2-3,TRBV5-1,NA,TGCGCCAGCAGCTTGGGGAGGGACTGGACAGATACGCAGTATTTT,CASSLGRDWTDTQYF
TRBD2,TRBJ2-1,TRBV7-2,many,TGTGCCAGCAGCTTAGTCGGGGGGACCTACAATGAGCAGTTCTTC,CASSLVGGTYNEQFF
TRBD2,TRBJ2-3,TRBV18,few,TGTGCCAGCTCACCGTTGGCGGGGGGGCTCTACGGCACAGATACGCAGTATTTT,CASSPLAGGLYGTDTQYF
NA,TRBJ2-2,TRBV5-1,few,TGCGCCAGCAGCTGGGGGACGGGTAACACCGGGGAGCTGTTTTTT,CASSWGTGNTGELFF
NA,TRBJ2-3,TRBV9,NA,TGTGCCAGCAGCGTAGGAAGCATTGCAGATACGCAGTATTTT,CASSVGSIADTQYF
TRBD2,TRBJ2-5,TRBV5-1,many,TGCGCCAGCAGCTTAATAGCGGGGGCCCGGGAGACCCAGTACTTC,CASSLIAGARETQYF
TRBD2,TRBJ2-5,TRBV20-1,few,TGCAGTGCTAGACCCCGGGGGGAAGAGACCCAGTACTTC,CSARPRGEETQYF
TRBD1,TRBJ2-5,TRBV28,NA,TGTGCCAGCAGTTTATCAGGGACAGCTCAAGAGACCCAGTACTTC,CASSLSGTAQETQYF
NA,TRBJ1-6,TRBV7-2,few,TGTGCCAGCAGCTTAGTCGCGGCTATAGATAATTCACCCCTCCACTTT,CASSLVAAIDNSPLHF
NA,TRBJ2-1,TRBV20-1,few,TGCAGTGCCAGAGGGGGGGGAGCCAATGAGCAGTTCTTC,CSARGGGANEQFF
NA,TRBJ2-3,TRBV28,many,TGTGCCAGCAGTTTGGTGGCAGATACGCAGTATTTT,CASSLVADTQYF
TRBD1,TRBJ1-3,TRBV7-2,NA,TGTGCCAGCAGTTGGACAGGGGAAGGAAACACCATATATTTT,CASSWTGEGNTIYF
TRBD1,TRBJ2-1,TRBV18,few,TGTGCCAGCTCACCGCCGACAGGGGTTACCTACAATGAGCAGTTCTTC,CASSPPTGVTYNEQFF
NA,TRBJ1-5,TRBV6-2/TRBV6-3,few,TGTGCCAGCAGTTACTCGAGGGGTCAGCCCCAGCATTTT,CASSYSRGQPQHF
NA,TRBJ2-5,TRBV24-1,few,TGTGCCACCAGTGATCCCCGGGACTCGGGAGAGACCCAGTACTTC,CATSDPRDSGETQYF
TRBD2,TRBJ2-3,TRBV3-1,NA,TGTGCCAGCAGCCCTGGGACTAGATCAGATACGCAGTATTTT,CASSPGTRSDTQYF
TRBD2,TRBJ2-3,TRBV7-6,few,TGTGCCAGCAGCTTTTCAGCGGGGGGGCCAAATACGCAGTATTTT,CASSFSAGGPNTQYF
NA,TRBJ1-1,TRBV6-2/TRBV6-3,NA,TGTGCCAGCAGCCCCCGACAGGAAAGGACTGAAGCTTTCTTT,CASSPRQERTEAFF
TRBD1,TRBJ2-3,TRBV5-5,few,TGTGCCAGCAGCCCGGGGACAGATAGCACAGATACGCAGTATTTT,CASSPGTDSTDTQYF
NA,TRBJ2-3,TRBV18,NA,TGTGCCAGCTCACCAACGAATGCCAGAGTACAAGATACGCAGTATTTT,CASSPTNARVQDTQYF
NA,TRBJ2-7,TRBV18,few,TGTGCCAGCTCACGACCGACAGGGAGGCTCAGCGAGCAGTACTTC,CASSRPTGRLSEQYF
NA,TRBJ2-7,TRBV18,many,TGTGCCAGCTCACCAGGTCTACGAGAGGGACTCGGATATAGTAACGAGCAGTACTTC,CASSPGLREGLGYSNEQYF
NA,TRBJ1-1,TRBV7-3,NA,TGTGCCAGCAGCTTAACGTCCAACACTGAAGCTTTCTTT,CASSLTSNTEAFF
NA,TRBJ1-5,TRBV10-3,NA,TGTGCCATCAGTGGGACAGAGAATCAGCCCCAGCATTTT,CAISGTENQPQHF
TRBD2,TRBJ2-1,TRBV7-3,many,TGTGCCAGCAGCTTTAGCGGGGACTACAATGAGCAGTTCTTC,CASSFSGDYNEQFF
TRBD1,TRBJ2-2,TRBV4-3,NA,TGCGCCAGCAGCCAAGCTGGGACAGGTGCAACCGGGGAGCTGTTTTTT,CASSQAGTGATGELFF
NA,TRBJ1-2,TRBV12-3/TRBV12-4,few,TGTGCCAGCAGTAGGGACTATGGCTACACCTTC,CASSRDYGYTF